Presented here are 26 T cell receptor beta chains from one specimen sequenced in a study of shared clonotypes between healthy human individuals (dated by TCRdb to 2018 to 2021). The receptor library was made with the immunoSEQ multiplex PCR assay. Held by TCRdb, this immuneACCESS table contains in-frame sequences only and omits some clones. Under half of the omission traces to an unresolved V gene where checked; the cause of the rest is unknown. The sample contains some 2,000,000 clones, 90% to 95% of them found a single time. The ten largest clones add up to 0.1% to 0.15% of the sample. The sample consisted of naive CD4+ T cells sorted from blood. Explained via the paper, the cell subset or site label denotes: CD45RA+ positively selected. These receptors came from a man aged 18 to 30 in good health.

There are many counts of this clone. The chain links TRBV7-2 to TRBJ1-1; D ambiguous. Looked up from germline, CDR1 is SGHTA and CDR2 is FQGNSA. V was clipped by 0 bases and J by 7 bases, with 9 bases between them. The CDR3 extends over 13 amino acids. The DNA of the CDR3 is TGTGCCAGCAGCTTAGCGCTAAGATTTGAAGCTTTCTTT. It codes for CASSLALRFEAFF.

The chain links TRBV30 to TRBJ1-6, with no clear D. CDR1 is GTSNPN, CDR2 SVGIG, per germline (reference sequence). This CDR3 is built from 15 residues. Between the trimmed V and J ends, which lost 3 bases and 9 bases, there was a span of 18 bases. CDR3 sequence reads: CAWSIAVGVGSPLHF. The CDR3 bases are TGTGCCTGGAGCATCGCCGTTGGGGTAGGTTCACCCCTCCACTTT. The full variable domain, completed using reference TRBV30 and TRBJ1-6, is SQTIHQWPATLVQPVGSPLSLECTVEGTSNPNLYWYRQAAGRGLQLLFYSVGIGQISSEVPQNLSASRPQDRQFILSSKKLLLSDSGFYLCAWSIAVGVGSPLHFGNGTRLTVT.

This clone is a singleton in its sample. This sequence joins TRBV30 and TRBJ2-3; 9 nucleotides agree with TRBD2. Per germline, CDR1 GTSNPN and CDR2 SVGIG (reference sequence). There are 18 residues in the CDR3. Germline trimming cut 0 bases from V and 1 base from J; bases unmatched to any gene: 11. CDR3 sequence: CAWSVTSGWVLGTDTQYF. The CDR3 region has the DNA TGTGCCTGGAGTGTAACTAGCGGGTGGGTTCTTGGCACAGATACGCAGTATTTT.

Remarks on this clone: Different DNA sequences within this sample yield the same CDR3. This chain links TRBV6-6 with TRBJ1-6; D gene uncertain. The germline V and J ends were trimmed by 2 bases and 7 bases, with 6 bases remaining between them. In germline, CDR1 is MNHNY, CDR2 SVGAGI (reference sequence). The CDR3 spans 13 residues. The chain's CDR3 is CASSYEGNSPLHF. The CDR3 DNA sequence: TGTGCCAGCAGTTACGAGGGAAATTCACCCCTCCACTTT.

The chain uses TRBV10-3 and TRBJ1-5, with no clear D. The CDR3 has 16 residues. In germline, CDR1 is ENHRY, CDR2 SYGVKD. With 2 bases removed from V and 4 bases from J, the gap between germline ends came to 15 bases. The CDR3 reads CAISEVRPVQNQPQHF. In DNA form, the CDR3 reads TGTGCCATCAGTGAGGTCAGACCCGTACAAAATCAGCCCCAGCATTTT.

Only one count was recorded for this clone. The chain employs TRBV7-9 and TRBJ2-1; D gene unclear. Trimming removed 2 bases at V and 5 bases at J, with 7 bases between. Per germline, CDR1 SEHNR and CDR2 FQNEAQ (reference sequence). The CDR3 spans 13 residues. CDR3 amino acids: CASSLSDHNEQFF. CDR3 coding DNA: TGTGCCAGCAGCTTATCAGACCACAATGAGCAGTTCTTC.

CDR3 bases: TGCGCCAGCAGCTTTTTGACGGGAGGCGGGTACGAGCAGTACTTC. This encodes CASSFLTGGGYEQYF. The chain employs TRBV5-1 and TRBJ2-7; 7 nucleotides agree with TRBD2. V was pared by 2 bases and J by 4 bases, with 9 bases of the junction left unmatched. The CDR3 spans 15 residues. CDR1 and CDR2 from the germline V gene are SGHRS and YFSETQ.

The V call is TRBV7-2, the J call TRBJ2-3; TRBD2 agrees at 11 bases. V lost 8 bases, J lost 3 bases, and 7 bases stayed unmatched. CDR1 and CDR2 (germline): SGHTA, FQGNSA. CDR3 length: 15 residues. Here the CDR3 DNA reads TGTGCCAGCTCTTACACTAGCGGGAGAACAGATACGCAGTATTTT. This codes for CASSYTSGRTDTQYF. Supplemented by reference TRBV7-2 and TRBJ2-3, the full variable domain reads GAGVSQSPSNKVTEKGKDVELRCDPISGHTALYWYRQSLGQGLEFLIYFQGNSAPDKSGLPSDRFSAERTGGSVSTLTIQRTQQEDSAVYLCASSYTSGRTDTQYFGPGTRLTVL.

This rearrangement joins TRBV7-3 to TRBJ2-7; 7 nucleotides line up with TRBD1. With V trimmed by 5 bases and J by 0 bases, 4 bases remained unmatched. This CDR3 spans 14 amino acids. Germline V CDR1 and CDR2: SGHTA, FQGTGA. The chain's CDR3 is CASSRDRYSYEQYF. The CDR3 DNA reads as TGTGCCAGCAGCAGGGACAGATACTCCTACGAGCAGTACTTC.

The rearrangement links TRBV6-5 to TRBJ2-5; D uncertain. This CDR3 region has 16 residues. V lost 0 bases to trimming and J lost 4 bases, with 15 bases between them. Germline CDR1 reads MNHEY; CDR2 reads SVGAGI. CDR3 sequence (DNA): TGTGCCAGCAGTTACTCGAGTACTCGTGGCCCAGAGACCCAGTACTTC. Its protein is CASSYSSTRGPETQYF.

The V and J genes are TRBV6-1 and TRBJ1-1; D is unclear. The CDR3 loop spans 13 amino acids. V lost 0 bases and J lost 10, with 12 bases in between. Germline CDR1 MNHNS, CDR2 SASEGT. Here the CDR3 reads CASSEAAMVGAFF. The CDR3 DNA follows: TGTGCCAGCAGTGAAGCGGCCATGGTCGGAGCTTTCTTT.

This clone was seen many times. This specimen includes other DNA sequences encoding the same CDR3. This chain joins TRBV5-1 and TRBJ2-7; 7 nucleotides match TRBD1. CDR3 length: 15 residues. V lost 0 bases to trimming and J lost 5 bases; unmatched junction nucleotides: 8. Germline V gives CDR1 SGHRS, CDR2 YFSETQ. This chain's CDR3 is CASSLAPGQINEQYF. The CDR3 DNA sequence: TGCGCCAGCAGCTTGGCCCCGGGACAGATAAACGAGCAGTACTTC.

The genes are TRBV29-1 and TRBJ2-7; 7 positions match TRBD2. CDR3 length: 12 residues. V lost 6 bases, J lost 5 bases, and 7 bases stayed unmatched. Germline V gives CDR1 SQVTM, CDR2 ANQGSEA. The CDR3: CSVPGGKNEQYF. In DNA, the CDR3 is TGCAGCGTGCCGGGGGGAAAGAACGAGCAGTACTTC.

This sequence joins TRBV7-2 and TRBJ2-3; the match to TRBD2 covers 13 bases. The germline CDR1 and CDR2 sequences are SGHTA and FQGNSA. The CDR3 totals 18 residues. The V gene end was trimmed by 4 bases and the J gene end by 3 bases; junction bases not matched to a gene: 10. CDR3 residues: CASSSDRTSGSGTDTQYF. In DNA, the CDR3 is TGTGCCAGCAGCTCCGATCGGACTAGCGGGAGTGGAACAGATACGCAGTATTTT. The entire variable domain, with the rest obtained from reference TRBV7-2 and TRBJ2-3, is as follows: GAGVSQSPSNKVTEKGKDVELRCDPISGHTALYWYRQSLGQGLEFLIYFQGNSAPDKSGLPSDRFSAERTGGSVSTLTIQRTQQEDSAVYLCASSSDRTSGSGTDTQYFGPGTRLTVL.

There are many counts of this clone. This chain connects TRBV5-1 to TRBJ2-5; 7 nucleotides align to TRBD1. V shed 2 bases and J 4 bases; nucleotides not matched to a gene: 5. CDR1 and CDR2 (germline): SGHRS, YFSETQ. The CDR3 length is 14 residues. The CDR3 bases are TGCGCCAGCAGCTTAAGGGACAGCCCAGAGACCCAGTACTTC. It codes for CASSLRDSPETQYF.

The V and J genes are TRBV28 and TRBJ1-2; no clear D. V was clipped by 2 bases and J by 1 base, with 5 bases between them. The CDR3 runs to 13 residues. The germline V gene has CDR1 MDHEN and CDR2 SYDVKM. The CDR3 DNA follows: TGTGCCAGCAGTTTAATGGTTAACTATGGCTACACCTTC. It translates to CASSLMVNYGYTF.

The chain joins TRBV11-2 to TRBJ2-2; D tentatively fits TRBD1 or TRBD2 (5 bases each). Germline V gene lookup returns CDR1 SGHAT and CDR2 FQNNGV. The V and J ends lost 5 bases and 0 bases respectively, with 16 bases between them. The CDR3 sequence is 17 residues long. CDR3 amino acids: CASSVGTWESNTGELFF. CDR3 nucleotide sequence: TGTGCCAGCAGCGTAGGGACCTGGGAATCGAACACCGGGGAGCTGTTTTTT. The complete variable domain, with remaining parts taken from reference TRBV11-2 and TRBJ2-2, reads EAGVAQSPRYKIIEKRQSVAFWCNPISGHATLYWYQQILGQGPKLLIQFQNNGVVDDSQLPKDRFSAERLKGVDSTLKIQPAKLEDSAVYLCASSVGTWESNTGELFFGEGSRLTVL.

This clone was counted once. The V gene is TRBV19, the J gene TRBJ2-7, with 10 nucleotides matching TRBD2. With 5 bases clipped from V and 7 bases from J, the junction kept 8 bases outside the gene matches. CDR3 size: 14 residues. Per germline, CDR1 LNHDA and CDR2 SQIVND (reference sequence). The CDR3 is CASSPGLAVREQYF. CDR3 DNA: TGTGCCAGTAGTCCCGGACTAGCGGTTCGAGAGCAGTACTTC.

The genes are TRBV18 and TRBJ1-2; 8 bases are shared with TRBD1. Germline V gene sequence: CDR1 KGHSH, CDR2 LQKENI. This CDR3 has 16 residues. V trimming: 0 bases; J trimming: 6 bases; junction bases outside the gene matches: 9. CDR3 region: CASSPPSTDRVNGYTF. The CDR3 DNA is TGTGCCAGCTCACCACCAAGTACGGACAGGGTAAATGGCTACACCTTC.

The chain uses TRBV27 and TRBJ2-7; D might be TRBD1 (6 bases). The CDR3 totals 13 residues. Germline CDR1 reads MNHEY; CDR2 reads SMNVEV (reference sequence). V lost 6 bases and J lost 9, with 18 bases in between. This CDR3 is CASSDRPLRRQYF. Here the CDR3 DNA reads TGTGCCAGCAGCGACAGGCCGCTACGAAGGCAGTACTTC.

This clone is a singleton in its sample. The V gene is TRBV9, the J gene TRBJ1-2, with 8 bases lining up with TRBD1. The CDR3 has 15 residues. V was pared by 4 bases and J by 4 bases, with 9 bases of the junction left unmatched. CDR1 is SGDLS and CDR2 is YYNGEE in the germline V gene. This CDR3 is CASSPGTGASYGYTF. The DNA for the CDR3 is TGTGCCAGCAGCCCCGGGACAGGTGCCTCCTATGGCTACACCTTC.

The rearrangement joins TRBV28 to TRBJ2-4, with 8 positions matching TRBD1. Per germline, CDR1 MDHEN and CDR2 SYDVKM. The trim removed 8 bases at V and 6 bases at J, leaving 6 bases unmatched. This CDR3 spans 13 amino acids. The CDR3 nucleotides are TGTGCCAGCCTCAGGGGGCTTGGAAACATTCAGTACTTC. It is translated as CASLRGLGNIQYF.

The rearrangement uses TRBV4-1 and TRBJ2-3; D might be TRBD1 (6 bases). Per the germline V gene, CDR1 is MGHRA and CDR2 is YSYEKL. Trimming left V 3 bases short and J 3 bases short, with 13 bases between. The CDR3 is 15 residues long. This chain's CDR3 is CASSQWGPGTDTQYF. CDR3 in DNA: TGCGCCAGCAGCCAGTGGGGGCCGGGAACAGATACGCAGTATTTT.

For this clone: The sample contains more than one DNA sequence encoding this CDR3. V gene TRBV18 combines with J gene TRBJ2-1; no clear D. The CDR3 is 13 amino acids. Germline assignment: CDR1 KGHSH and CDR2 LQKENI. V dropped 3 bases and J dropped 3 bases, with 6 bases sitting between them. CDR3 sequence reads: CASSPPGYNEQFF. The DNA of the CDR3 is TGTGCCAGCTCACCTCCAGGCTACAATGAGCAGTTCTTC.

V gene TRBV6-6 combines with J gene TRBJ2-7; 8 bases align to TRBD2. Germline V CDR1 and CDR2: MNHNY, SVGAGI (reference sequence). The V gene end was trimmed by 2 bases and the J gene end by 4 bases; junction bases not matched to a gene: 10. The CDR3 extends over 16 amino acids. The CDR3 is CASSYTAGLAGYEQYF. As DNA, the CDR3 is TGTGCCAGCAGTTACACCGCGGGGCTAGCGGGTTACGAGCAGTACTTC.

A single count supports this clone. The junction shows a germline mismatch at one end, possibly a read error. The sample carries other DNA sequences with the same CDR3. The chain uses TRBV20-1 and TRBJ2-1; either TRBD1 or TRBD2 may fit D (5 bases each). Germline V CDR1 and CDR2: DFQATT, SNEGSKA (reference sequence). CDR3 length: 11 amino acids. CDR3 amino acids: CSARGDNEQFF. In nucleotides, the CDR3 is TGCAGTGCGAGAGGGGACAATGAGCAGTTCTTC.